These T cell receptor beta chains were read from a single sample in a study of blood T cell repertoires in COVID-19. Profiling relied on immunoSEQ multiplex PCR, and the TCRdb table lists in-frame clones only, not all of them. The sample contains 250,000 to 350,000 clones, approximately 91% of which appear only once. The sample consisted of peripheral blood. The receptor set was obtained from a woman aged 25-40 years with COVID-19, enrolled during active disease. Both conserved end residues are part of each CDR3. A D gene is named only where the DNA matches it firmly.

d_call: TRBD1
v_call: TRBV19
j_call: TRBJ1-2
cdr3_nt: TGTGCCAGTAGTATACCGGGGACAGGGGGAACGCGTGGCTACACCTTC
cdr3_aa: CASSIPGTGGTRGYTF

d_call: -
v_call: TRBV28
j_call: TRBJ1-5
cdr3_nt: TGTGCCAGCAGTTTTAGGGGGGGCGCGGATCAGCCCCAGCATTTT
cdr3_aa: CASSFRGGADQPQHF

d_call: -
v_call: TRBV18
j_call: TRBJ1-1
cdr3_nt: TGTGCCAGCTCACCCTTCACAGACATGAACACTGAAGCTTTCTTT
cdr3_aa: CASSPFTDMNTEAFF

d_call: -
v_call: TRBV21-1
j_call: TRBJ2-7
cdr3_nt: TGTGCCAGCAGTAGTAGGGGGGGGCACGAGCAGTACTTC
cdr3_aa: CASSSRGGHEQYF

d_call: -
v_call: TRBV24-1
j_call: TRBJ2-1
cdr3_nt: TGTGCCACCAGTGCAGCCCAACCGGGGAGTGAGCAGTTCTTC
cdr3_aa: CATSAAQPGSEQFF

d_call: -
v_call: TRBV12-3/TRBV12-4
j_call: TRBJ1-5
cdr3_nt: TGTGCCAGCAGTCATAGGGGGGGCCAGCCCCAGCATTTT
cdr3_aa: CASSHRGGQPQHF

d_call: TRBD1
v_call: TRBV7-9
j_call: TRBJ1-5
cdr3_nt: TGTGCCAGCAGCCTGGGACAGGGTTTTGAGCCCCAGCATTTT
cdr3_aa: CASSLGQGFEPQHF

d_call: -
v_call: TRBV28
j_call: TRBJ2-7
cdr3_nt: TGTGCCAGCAGATCTCCCCCCGCGGGCTACGAGCAGTACTTC
cdr3_aa: CASRSPPAGYEQYF

d_call: TRBD2
v_call: TRBV19
j_call: TRBJ2-3
cdr3_nt: TGTGCCAGTAGTCCGACACTAGCGGGATGGGATACGCAGTATTTT
cdr3_aa: CASSPTLAGWDTQYF

d_call: -
v_call: TRBV19
j_call: TRBJ1-2
cdr3_nt: TGTGCCAGCACCCTGTCAGGGCTTGGCTATGGCTACACCTTC
cdr3_aa: CASTLSGLGYGYTF